These 20 T cell receptor beta chains were sequenced from one sample in a study of metastatic and nonmetastatic thyroid tumors. Every patient underwent thyroid surgery untreated. TCRdb re-called clones via MiXCR from the PCR reads. The data contain some 25,000 clones, 15% to 20% of them singletons. The source material was blood. The receptors derive from a male donor with papillary thyroid cancer or a benign thyroid nodule (not recorded which). Some clones in this sample may be carry-over from other donors' samples.

This clone has only a few counts. This chain joins TRBV11-2 and TRBJ1-2; 9 bases fit TRBD1. This CDR3 comprises 17 residues. V dropped 5 bases and J dropped 5; count of bases not matched to a gene: 15. The germline V gene has CDR1 SGHAT and CDR2 FQNNGV. The DNA for the CDR3 is TGTGCCAGCAGCAACAACCTACAGGGGGCCGCATCGTATGGCTACACCTTC. Its translation is CASSNNLQGAASYGYTF.

By share, this clone ranks as medium-sized. The chain combines TRBV24-1 with TRBJ2-1, with no clear D. The CDR3 has 12 residues. The germline CDR1 and CDR2 sequences are KGHDR and SFDVKD. The ends were cut back, 6 bases at V and 6 bases at J, with 8 bases in the middle. This chain's CDR3 is CATSHYLNEQFF. The CDR3 DNA reads as TGTGCCACCAGTCACTACCTCAATGAGCAGTTCTTC.

V usage is TRBV2 and J usage is TRBJ2-7; TRBD2 matches at 12 bases. J lost 7 bases, V lost 0 bases, and 13 bases had no gene match. The CDR3 covers 18 residues. Germline V gene lookup returns CDR1 SNHLY and CDR2 FYNNEI. The DNA of the CDR3 is TGTGCCAGCAGTGAAGCGGGCACCCTAGCGGGAGGGCCTCGGGAGCAGTACTTC. Protein sequence: CASSEAGTLAGGPREQYF. Full variable domain (missing parts from reference TRBV2 and TRBJ2-7): EPEVTQTPSHQVTQMGQEVILRCVPISNHLYFYWYRQILGQKVEFLVSFYNNEISEKSEIFDDQFSVERPDGSNFTLKIRSTKLEDSAMYFCASSEAGTLAGGPREQYFGPGTRLTVT.

This clone is medium-sized. The V call is TRBV27, the J call TRBJ2-6; D possibly uses TRBD1 or TRBD2 (5 bases each). Trimming cost V 6 bases and J 0 bases, with 12 bases left between them. The CDR3 is made up of 16 amino acids. CDR1 is MNHEY, CDR2 SMNVEV, per germline (reference sequence). DNA for the CDR3: TGTGCCAGCAGCCGGGACCTATCCTCTGGGGCCAACGTCCTGACTTTC. This translates into CASSRDLSSGANVLTF.

The V call is TRBV20-1, the J call TRBJ2-7; 7 bases align to TRBD2. Germline V CDR1 and CDR2: DFQATT, SNEGSKA (reference sequence). This CDR3 region has 12 residues. J gave up 2 bases and V 6 bases, and 4 bases lay outside the gene matches. The CDR3 nucleotides are TGCAGTGCCGGGGAGGGGCCCTACGAGCAGTACTTC. This codes for CSAGEGPYEQYF.

This clone showed up many times. The V and J genes are TRBV20-1 and TRBJ1-2, with TRBD1 matching over 7 bases. Trimming took 3 bases from V and 6 from J; bases not matched to a gene: 10. This CDR3 has 14 residues. Germline CDR1 DFQATT, CDR2 SNEGSKA (reference sequence). DNA of the CDR3: TGCAGTGCTAGCCTACTGGGCAGGGGGGATGGCTACACCTTC. Translated, it gives CSASLLGRGDGYTF.

By sample share, this clone is medium-sized. J is TRBJ2-5 and V is TRBV6-5; D remains ambiguous. From germline, CDR1 is MNHEY and CDR2 SVGAGI. The CDR3 runs to 13 residues. V shed 0 bases and J shed 1 base, with 3 bases lying between them. This CDR3 is CASSYSGQETQYF. The CDR3 DNA follows: TGTGCCAGCAGTTACTCGGGCCAAGAGACCCAGTACTTC.

This clone was recorded a few times. CDR3 residues: CASRLSGQGYNEQFF. In DNA form, the CDR3 reads TGTGCCAGCAGATTATCGGGGCAGGGCTACAATGAGCAGTTCTTC. This chain links TRBV6-1 with TRBJ2-1; D could derive from TRBD1 or TRBD2 (5 bases each). The V gene's germline CDR1 is MNHNS and CDR2 SASEGT. The CDR3 consists of 15 residues. Trimming shortened V by 6 bases and J by 3 bases, and 15 bases separated the two germline ends.

This clone was detected a few times. The V gene is TRBV6-2 or TRBV6-3, the J gene TRBJ2-2; D may be TRBD2 (6 bases). This CDR3 has 17 residues. Per the germline V gene, CDR1 is MNHEY and CDR2 is SVGEGT. V lost 2 bases and J 4 bases, leaving 17 bases between the germline ends. CDR3 sequence: CASSYEVGRSSTGELFF. CDR3 in DNA: TGTGCCAGCAGTTACGAGGTGGGGAGGTCTTCCACCGGGGAGCTGTTTTTT.

The table lists this clone with many counts. The chain is built from TRBV2 and TRBJ2-4; the match to TRBD2 covers 10 bases. The CDR3 sequence is 15 residues long. Germline lookup yields CDR1 SNHLY and CDR2 FYNNEI. Trimming removed 7 bases from V and 6 bases from J; junction bases left unmatched: 9. The CDR3 loop is CASTDPSGSSNIQYF. As DNA, the CDR3 is TGTGCCAGCACTGACCCTAGCGGGAGTTCAAACATTCAGTACTTC. Together with reference TRBV2 and TRBJ2-4, the CDR3 gives the full variable domain: EPEVTQTPSHQVTQMGQEVILRCVPISNHLYFYWYRQILGQKVEFLVSFYNNEISEKSEIFDDQFSVERPDGSNFTLKIRSTKLEDSAMYFCASTDPSGSSNIQYFGAGTRLSVL.

The rearrangement uses TRBV30 and TRBJ1-1, with D unresolved. In germline, CDR1 is GTSNPN, CDR2 SVGIG (reference sequence). This CDR3 contains 13 residues. The V and J ends lost 1 base and 1 base respectively, with 7 bases between them. Written as DNA, the CDR3 is TGTGCCTGGAGTGCCGGGAGGAACACTGAAGCTTTCTTT. It yields the protein CAWSAGRNTEAFF.

The V call is TRBV6-5, the J call TRBJ2-1; D is perhaps TRBD1 or TRBD2 (6 bases each). CDR1 MNHEY and CDR2 SVGAGI come from the germline V gene. V was clipped by 2 bases and J by 4 bases, with 21 bases between them. The CDR3 runs to 18 residues. The CDR3 sequence: CASSYLPRDIGGYNEQFF. The CDR3 nucleotides are TGTGCCAGCAGTTACCTACCCAGGGACATCGGGGGATACAATGAGCAGTTCTTC.

In this sample, this clone is medium-sized. The CDR3 DNA follows: TGTGCCAGCAGGTCGGACAGCCCCTATGGCTACACCTTC. Protein: CASRSDSPYGYTF. V gene TRBV6-1 combines with J gene TRBJ1-2; the D gene is possibly TRBD1 (6 bases). The CDR3 runs to 13 residues. Germline values: CDR1 MNHNS, CDR2 SASEGT. Between the trimmed V and J ends, which lost 6 bases and 4 bases, there was a span of 12 bases.

Concerning this clone: One junction end disagrees with the germline gene, perhaps due to a read error. The V and J genes are TRBV5-8 and TRBJ1-5, with D unresolved. CDR3 length: 13 amino acids. Germline loops: CDR1 SGHTS, CDR2 YDEGEE. The CDR3 sequence is CASSSGFNRPQHF. The CDR3, as DNA: TGTGCCAGCAGCTCTGGGTTCAATCGGCCCCAGCATTTT. The variable domain in full, with the rest retrieved from reference TRBV5-8 and TRBJ1-5, is EAGVTQSPTHLIKTRGQQATLRCSPISGHTSVYWYQQALGLGLQFLLWYDEGEERNRGNFPPRFSGRQFPNYSSELNVNALELEDSALYLCASSSGFNRPQHFGDGTRLSIL.

This clone has at least ten counts. The chain joins TRBV5-6 to TRBJ1-1; the match to TRBD1 covers 8 bases. The CDR3 consists of 17 residues. Germline CDR1 reads SGHDT; CDR2 reads YYEEEE. The trim removed 2 bases at V and 3 bases at J, leaving 12 bases unmatched. CDR3 coding DNA: TGTGCCAGCAGCTTAGGAATAGGACAGGGTGGGGACACTGAAGCTTTCTTT. Amino acids: CASSLGIGQGGDTEAFF.

This clone was observed many times. The CDR3 carries no conserved terminal phenylalanine or tryptophan, so it likely arises from a read error. Other DNA sequences of this sample code for an identical CDR3. V and J are TRBV6-1 and TRBJ1-1, with D possibly matching TRBD1 (5 bases). The germline gives CDR1 MNHNS, CDR2 SASEGT. V lost 5 bases and J 4 bases, leaving 17 bases between the germline ends. This CDR3 spans 15 amino acids. CDR3 protein: CASSTSGTVSTEAFS. Here the CDR3 DNA reads TGTGCCAGCAGTACATCCGGGACGGTGAGCACTGAAGCTTTCTCT.

This clone came up many times. The chain is built from TRBV11-1 and TRBJ1-3; D remains ambiguous. CDR3 length equals 16 residues. The V end was cut by 5 bases, the J end by 0 bases, with 14 bases between. The germline V gene has CDR1 SGHAT and CDR2 FQDESV (reference sequence). CDR3 in amino acids: CASSRLTAASGNTIYF. CDR3 bases: TGTGCCAGCAGCCGACTTACAGCCGCCTCTGGAAACACCATATATTTT.

This clone is categorized as medium-sized. V usage is TRBV27 and J usage is TRBJ2-2; no reliable D call. Trimming took off 10 bases at V and 1 base at J, with 13 bases between the two ends. The length of the CDR3 is 14 residues. CDR1 is MNHEY, CDR2 SMNVEV, per germline (reference sequence). This CDR3 is CATKFTRNTGELFF. The CDR3 DNA is TGTGCCACCAAGTTTACGAGGAACACCGGGGAGCTGTTTTTT.

As regards this clone: The junction and the germline gene differ at one end; a read error may be behind it. V usage is TRBV6-5 and J usage is TRBJ2-7; D is uncertain. The germline CDR1 and CDR2 sequences are MNHEY and SVGAGI. CDR3 length: 13 residues. The CDR3 DNA follows: TGTGCCAGCAGCTACTTTGGTTTCGGCGAGCAGTACTTC. Amino acids: CASSYFGFGEQYF.

This clone has a count of ten or more. The CDR3: CASSRRVKTSTDTQYF. Here the CDR3 DNA reads TGTGCCAGCAGTAGGCGTGTTAAAACTAGCACAGATACGCAGTATTTT. The chain uses TRBV6-1 and TRBJ2-3; D unclear. Per germline, CDR1 MNHNS and CDR2 SASEGT. This CDR3 region has 16 residues. The ends were cut back, 5 bases at V and 0 bases at J, with 15 bases in the middle.